This TCR beta chain came from a study of T cells in Graves' hyperthyroidism and ophthalmopathy. General study results and limits: Most expanded thyroid clonotypes above 0.001 also appeared in blood.

This clonotype was detected many times. Its cognate antigen is unknown. CDR3 length equals 13 residues. Looked up from germline, CDR1 is SGHTA and CDR2 is FQGNSA. Trimming shortened V by 5 bases and J by 2 bases, and 10 bases separated the two germline ends. Researchers took RNA transcripts and amplified the TCR beta CDR3 regions from them. TCR CDR3 regions were first amplified by RT-PCR with HTBI primers. Via MiXCR, TCRdb re-called the multiplex PCR reads, giving one row per CDR3 protein. The data show approximately 590,000 distinct CDR3 sequences, 15% to 18% seen once. The rearrangement joins TRBV7-2 to TRBJ2-7; possibly TRBD1 or TRBD2 for D (6 bases each). The clonotype comes from a woman in her thirties with Graves' hyperthyroidism. What was sequenced was blood. CDR3 protein: CASSTRGAYEQYF. The CDR3 coding sequence is TGTGCCAGCAGCACAAGGGGGGCCTACGAGCAGTACTTC.